What follows describes a single T cell receptor (beta chain). Antigen specificity is unknown. The record originates from a study of cytomegalovirus exposure and HLA in healthy donors. General observations from the study: When the data were analyzed later, several of the most significant clusters appeared to be linked to common viral pathogens. A later analysis showed HLA-associated TCR beta chains outstripping equally common others in clonal expansion.

The CDR3 totals 15 residues. CDR1 is MGHRA and CDR2 is YSYEKL in the germline V gene. Losses at the gene ends were 4 bases for V and 5 bases for J; bases not matched to a gene: 8. The PCR used 60 Vbeta and 13 Jbeta primers. Method: immunoSEQ multiplex PCR; TCRdb's copy keeps in-frame clones and lacks some. This sample has fewer than 350,000 clones, with about 90% found just once. The sample consisted of PBMCs. The source is a woman aged 18 to 35 in good health and CMV-seronegative. The V and J genes are TRBV4-1 and TRBJ1-5; 7 bases align to TRBD1. This CDR3 is CASSPFTGEDQPQHF. In nucleotides, the CDR3 is TGCGCCAGCAGCCCTTTCACAGGGGAAGATCAGCCCCAGCATTTT.